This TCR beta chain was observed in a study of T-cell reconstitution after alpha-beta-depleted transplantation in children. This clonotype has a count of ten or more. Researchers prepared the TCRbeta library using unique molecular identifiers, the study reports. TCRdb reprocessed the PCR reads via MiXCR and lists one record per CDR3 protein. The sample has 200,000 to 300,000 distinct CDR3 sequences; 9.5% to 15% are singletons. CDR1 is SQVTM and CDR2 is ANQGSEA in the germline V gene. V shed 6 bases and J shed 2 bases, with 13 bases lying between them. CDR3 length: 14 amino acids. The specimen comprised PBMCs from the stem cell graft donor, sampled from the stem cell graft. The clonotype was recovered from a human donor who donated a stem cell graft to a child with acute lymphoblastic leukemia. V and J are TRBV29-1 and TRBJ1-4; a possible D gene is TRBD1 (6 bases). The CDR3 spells CSVWSRGTNEKLFF. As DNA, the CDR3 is TGCAGCGTGTGGTCCAGGGGTACTAATGAAAAACTGTTTTTT.